This TCR beta chain is drawn from a study of blood T cell repertoires in COVID-19. About the study: Collection of acute and convalescent COVID-19 samples took place in the United States, Italy and Spain.

Profiled with immunoSEQ multiplex PCR; TCRdb holds only in-frame clones, not every one. The sample includes hundreds of thousands of clones, around 90% of them seen just once. The sequenced sample consisted of peripheral blood. This TCR came from a man between 60 and 75 years old with COVID-19, enrolled during active disease.

The CDR3 region has the DNA TGTGCCAGCTCACCACCGGTAGCGGGGGGCAAAGAGACCCAGTACTTC. Translating gives CASSPPVAGGKETQYF. The rearrangement links TRBV18 to TRBJ2-5; TRBD2 aligns across 10 bases. This CDR3 has 16 amino acids. Germline trimming cut 0 bases from V and 3 bases from J; bases unmatched to any gene: 4. Germline-derived CDR1 and CDR2 are KGHSH and LQKENI.